The 9 T cell receptor beta chains in this list originate from one sample, sequenced in a study of CD8+ T cells in alopecia areata. cDNA reverse transcribed from extracted RNA served as the sequencing template. The data were produced by immunoSEQ multiplex PCR, yet TCRdb's version contains in-frame clones alone and is incomplete. The repertoire consists of about 140,000 clones, with 45% to 60% occurring once and the leading ten covering more than 4.5%. Sequenced: CD4+ T cells sorted from blood. These receptors came from a human donor in good health.

The chain uses TRBV7-8 and TRBJ1-3, with TRBD1 as a possible D gene (5 bases). V was shortened by 6 bases and J by 0 bases, with 6 bases between the two germline ends. This CDR3 is 13 amino acids long. Germline V CDR1 and CDR2: SGHVS, FQNEAQ. CDR3 in amino acids: CASRRGSGNTIYF. The CDR3 DNA sequence: TGTGCCAGCAGAAGGGGCTCTGGAAACACCATATATTTT.

The rearrangement links TRBV30 to TRBJ2-7; the D gene is possibly TRBD1 (6 bases). The CDR3 sequence is 17 residues long. The V gene's germline CDR1 is GTSNPN and CDR2 SVGIG (reference sequence). Trimming cost V 2 bases and J 0 bases, with 20 bases left between them. Written as DNA, the CDR3 is TGTGCCTGGAGTCAGGGGCGGCTAAGCGGATTCTCCTACGAGCAGTACTTC. Protein: CAWSQGRLSGFSYEQYF.

This clone was detected only a few times. The chain employs TRBV6-5 and TRBJ1-5; TRBD1 aligns across 7 bases. This CDR3 has 14 amino acids. CDR1 is MNHEY and CDR2 is SVGAGI in the germline V gene. V lost 6 bases and J lost 7; bases outside the gene matches: 9. The CDR3 DNA follows: TGTGCCAGCAGCTCGACAGGGACTCGGCAGCCCCAGCATTTT. This sequence encodes CASSSTGTRQPQHF.

The V gene is TRBV23-1, the J gene TRBJ1-1; 10 bases are shared with TRBD1. TRBV23-1 is labeled an ORF, and its function is uncertain. The ends lost 5 bases at V and 2 bases at J; junction bases unmatched: 8. The CDR3 spans 16 residues. The CDR3 here is CASSGTGESNNTEAFF. CDR3 bases: TGCGCCAGCAGTGGGACAGGGGAATCGAATAACACTGAAGCTTTCTTT.

The chain links TRBV7-3 to TRBJ2-5; possibly TRBD2 for D (6 bases). Germline V gene lookup returns CDR1 SGHTA and CDR2 FQGTGA. The CDR3 has 20 residues. The V gene lost 2 bases and the J gene lost 3 bases, with 28 bases spanning the gap. The CDR3 DNA sequence: TGTGCCAGCAGCTTAGTCGTACGGGCAGGGAGGTCGGAAAGAGAAGAGACCCAGTACTTC. This sequence encodes CASSLVVRAGRSEREETQYF.

The rearrangement uses TRBV4-1 and TRBJ1-1; D is perhaps TRBD1 (5 bases). CDR1 and CDR2 (germline): MGHRA, YSYEKL. The CDR3 runs 14 residues. Trimming pared 4 bases from V and 2 bases from J, leaving 11 bases between. The CDR3 coding sequence is TGCGCCAGCAGCCTATTGGGGGGAAACACTGAAGCTTTCTTT. Translated, it gives CASSLLGGNTEAFF.

This clone was seen a handful of times. Other nucleotide sequences from this sample produce the same CDR3. The rearrangement joins TRBV29-1 to TRBJ2-1, with 10 nucleotides matching TRBD1. The trim removed 3 bases at V and 8 bases at J, leaving 4 bases unmatched. Germline V gene lookup returns CDR1 SQVTM and CDR2 ANQGSEA. There are 13 residues in the CDR3. CDR3 residues: CSVDSDRGDEQFF. CDR3 bases: TGCAGCGTTGATTCGGACAGGGGGGATGAGCAGTTCTTC.

This clone was found a few times. V is TRBV29-1 and J is TRBJ2-7; possibly TRBD2 for D (5 bases). CDR3 length: 17 amino acids. Trimming left V 4 bases short and J 0 bases short, with 22 bases between. Looked up from germline, CDR1 is SQVTM and CDR2 is ANQGSEA. CDR3 bases: TGCAGCGTTGGGGATGTTCTCGGGAAGGACGACTCCTACGAGCAGTACTTC. Amino acids: CSVGDVLGKDDSYEQYF.

In its sample, this clone was seen a few times. The rearrangement links TRBV6-5 to TRBJ1-2; D may be TRBD1 (6 bases). The CDR3 runs to 11 residues. Germline loops: CDR1 MNHEY, CDR2 SVGAGI. V lost 6 bases and J 6 bases, leaving 8 bases between the germline ends. CDR3 region: CASREGDGYTF. The CDR3 DNA reads as TGTGCCAGCAGAGAGGGGGATGGCTACACCTTC.